Listed below are T cell receptor beta chains from one sample, sequenced in a study of graft-versus-host responses after intestinal transplantation. Which antigens these TCRs recognize remains unknown. Generated by immunoSEQ multiplex PCR, the TCRdb table keeps only in-frame clones and is missing some. Of tens of thousands of clones detected, 89% appear once; the ten largest clones hold around 2.6%. The sample was unstimulated CD8+ T cells sorted from spleen or lymph node cells, taken before intestinal transplant. The receptors here all came from a human donor who received an intestinal transplant. The CDR3 runs from the conserved cysteine through the conserved F or W. The order of the fields is CDR3 protein, CDR3 length, J gene, V gene.

CDR3: CASSFLLERGIYEQYF; length: 16; J: TRBJ2-7; V: TRBV28
CDR3: CASSLWGQGTDTQYF; length: 15; J: TRBJ2-3; V: TRBV27
CDR3: CATSSDRGGDEQYF; length: 14; J: TRBJ2-7; V: TRBV15
CDR3: CASSTGGGIGDGYTF; length: 15; J: TRBJ1-2; V: TRBV5-1
CDR3: CASSPNRQGAYEQYF; length: 15; J: TRBJ2-7; V: TRBV7-9
CDR3: CASSPTSGPRQETQYF; length: 16; J: TRBJ2-5; V: TRBV13
CDR3: CASSVEGGTTDTQYF; length: 15; J: TRBJ2-3; V: TRBV9
CDR3: CASSSSRGRQETQYF; length: 15; J: TRBJ2-5; V: TRBV2
CDR3: CASSFGPGTTEAFF; length: 14; J: TRBJ1-1; V: TRBV11-2
CDR3: CASSVYVGATYNEQFF; length: 16; J: TRBJ2-1; V: TRBV9
CDR3: CASSLVAGGFAEQFF; length: 15; J: TRBJ2-1; V: TRBV5-8
CDR3: CASSFSGGNYEQYF; length: 14; J: TRBJ2-7; V: TRBV19
CDR3: CASSLAQGLHEQFF; length: 14; J: TRBJ2-1; V: TRBV5-1
CDR3: CASSYLGRGEETQYF; length: 15; J: TRBJ2-5; V: TRBV11-2
CDR3: CASTRQGLNIQYF; length: 13; J: TRBJ2-4; V: TRBV28
CDR3: CASAGETYEQYF; length: 12; J: TRBJ2-7; V: TRBV6-6
CDR3: CASKQGVPQPQHF; length: 13; J: TRBJ1-5; V: TRBV6-1
CDR3: CASLRGTGELFF; length: 12; J: TRBJ2-2; V: TRBV19
CDR3: CASSLQAGGNTYTDTQYF; length: 18; J: TRBJ2-3; V: TRBV28
CDR3: CSAGPGVNFYEQYF; length: 14; J: TRBJ2-7; V: TRBV29-1
CDR3: CASSVYGETQYF; length: 12; J: TRBJ2-5; V: TRBV9
CDR3: CASSPRLAGVAEQYF; length: 15; J: NA; V: TRBV5-4
CDR3: CAWSSGTVFYEQYF; length: 14; J: TRBJ2-7; V: TRBV30
CDR3: CASSPGGLQGLHEQYF; length: 16; J: TRBJ2-7; V: TRBV18
CDR3: CATSRPVNEQFF; length: 12; J: TRBJ2-1; V: TRBV15
CDR3: CASSLDPGLNTGELFF; length: 16; J: TRBJ2-2; V: TRBV5-1
CDR3: CASSPGGQVLGYTF; length: 14; J: TRBJ1-2; V: TRBV5-1
CDR3: CASSEFASGYNEQFF; length: 15; J: TRBJ2-1; V: TRBV2
CDR3: CSVALDRASPLHF; length: 13; J: TRBJ1-6; V: TRBV29-1
CDR3: CASSQEPSGADTQYF; length: 15; J: TRBJ2-3; V: TRBV4-1
CDR3: CASSPLNTDMNTEAFF; length: 16; J: TRBJ1-1; V: TRBV7-9
CDR3: CASSLGQGDQPQHF; length: 14; J: TRBJ1-5; V: TRBV7-6
CDR3: CAWSPGTGGFSDTQYF; length: 16; J: TRBJ2-3; V: TRBV30
CDR3: CASSWTGGSGNTIYF; length: 15; J: TRBJ1-3; V: TRBV27
CDR3: CATAPGILNNEQFF; length: 14; J: TRBJ2-1; V: TRBV5-1
CDR3: CASSQDRSSSRRTEAFF; length: 17; J: TRBJ1-1; V: TRBV4-1
CDR3: CASSFTGGRRGNNEQFF; length: 17; J: TRBJ2-1; V: TRBV5-1
CDR3: CASSLEPGLGLYEQYF; length: 16; J: TRBJ2-7; V: TRBV7-8
CDR3: CASSPIAGGTPEQYF; length: 15; J: TRBJ2-7; V: TRBV19
CDR3: CASSVTGWISPLHF; length: 14; J: TRBJ1-6; V: TRBV9
CDR3: CASSLGHRPDNEQFF; length: 15; J: TRBJ2-1; V: TRBV5-1
CDR3: CASTPPGGLGYTF; length: 13; J: TRBJ1-2; V: TRBV9
CDR3: CASRGGADEQYF; length: 12; J: TRBJ2-7; V: TRBV5-1
CDR3: CASSLRMIGTEAFF; length: 14; J: TRBJ1-1; V: TRBV5-5
CDR3: CASSFPFQDRDTQYF; length: 15; J: TRBJ2-3; V: TRBV5-1
CDR3: CASSLSPPGTGNTGELFF; length: 18; J: TRBJ2-2; V: TRBV28
CDR3: CASSETPWTSGGLLHEQYF; length: 19; J: TRBJ2-7; V: TRBV6-1
CDR3: CASKHGQGASYEQYF; length: 15; J: TRBJ2-7; V: TRBV27
CDR3: CASSDINTGELFF; length: 13; J: TRBJ2-2; V: TRBV2
CDR3: CASSTGTGATNEKLFF; length: 16; J: TRBJ1-4; V: TRBV5-1
CDR3: CASSVDSLYNTEAFF; length: 15; J: TRBJ1-1; V: TRBV9